This is a list of T cell receptor beta chains from one sample in a study of blood T cell repertoires in COVID-19. Clones were read by immunoSEQ multiplex PCR, and TCRdb kept only the in-frame ones, dropping some. The data show roughly 250,000 clones, around nine tenths seen once. The sample taken for sequencing was PBMCs or T cells enriched from blood (not recorded which). Receptor source: a woman between 50 and 59 years old who had recovered from COVID-19. Both conserved end residues are part of each CDR3. The order of the fields is D gene, J gene, V gene, clone size, CDR3 DNA, CDR3 protein. A D gene is named only where the DNA matches it firmly. Clone size is given for some rows only: seen once, a few or many times, or a class if the clone is expanded.

TRBD2 | TRBJ2-1 | TRBV19 | NA | TGTGCCAGTAGTATTGGGGGACTAAACAATGAGCAGTTCTTC | CASSIGGLNNEQFF
TRBD1 | TRBJ1-1 | TRBV18 | NA | TGTGCCAGCTCAGGGACAGGGGTCACTGAAGCTTTCTTT | CASSGTGVTEAFF
TRBD2 | TRBJ2-2 | TRBV4-3 | NA | TGCGCCAGCAGCCGAGGGAGGGCAGCGCCCGGGGAGCTGTTTTTT | CASSRGRAAPGELFF
TRBD1 | TRBJ1-1 | TRBV4-1 | NA | TGCGCCAGCAGCCAAGCGGGACAGGGGACTGAAGCTTTCTTT | CASSQAGQGTEAFF
TRBD2 | TRBJ2-7 | TRBV28 | NA | TGTGCCAGCAGGGGTAGCGGGGCCGTCTACGAGCAGTACTTC | CASRGSGAVYEQYF
NA | TRBJ1-1 | TRBV27 | once | TGTGCCAGCAGTTCCTCCGGGAAGAACACTGAAGCTTTCTTT | CASSSSGKNTEAFF
NA | TRBJ2-3 | TRBV2 | NA | TGTGCCAGCAACTACGGCGGAAGCACAGATACGCAGTATTTT | CASNYGGSTDTQYF
NA | TRBJ2-1 | TRBV27 | few | TGTGCCAGCACCCAACTCAATGAGCAGTTCTTC | CASTQLNEQFF
NA | TRBJ1-1 | TRBV11-1 | few | TGTGCCAGCAGCTTGGATAGGGAGCTCTCTGAAGCTTTCTTT | CASSLDRELSEAFF
TRBD1 | TRBJ2-7 | TRBV5-1 | NA | TGCGCCAGCAGCCCAAAAGGGACAGGCGGCGGCGAGCAGTACTTC | CASSPKGTGGGEQYF
TRBD1 | TRBJ1-2 | TRBV18 | NA | TGTGCCAGCTCAAAAAAGGGGGCGCGAAACTATGGCTACACCTTC | CASSKKGARNYGYTF
NA | TRBJ2-1 | TRBV9 | NA | TGTGCCAGCAGCTCAACCCAGGGGTGGGTAGGCAATGAGCAGTTCTTC | CASSSTQGWVGNEQFF
TRBD2 | TRBJ2-1 | TRBV2 | NA | TGTGCCAGCAGTTGGCTAGCGGGAGGTGGGGGGTATGAGCAGTTCTTC | CASSWLAGGGGYEQFF
TRBD1 | TRBJ2-7 | TRBV27 | NA | TGTGCCAGCAGTTTAGGGACAGTCCCCTACGAGCAGTACTTC | CASSLGTVPYEQYF
TRBD1 | TRBJ1-1 | TRBV3-1/TRBV3-2 | NA | TGTGCCAGCAGCCAAGGGGACAGCCCCGTTTTTGATGTCGGAGCTTTCTTT | CASSQGDSPVFDVGAFF
TRBD1 | TRBJ1-4 | TRBV5-1 | once | TGCGCCAGCAGCTTGCAGGGCAGGGGGGAGGAAAAACTGTTTTTT | CASSLQGRGEEKLFF
NA | TRBJ1-4 | TRBV7-3 | once | TGTGCCAGCAGCTTAATCGCCCCCTTGCAAAGCGAAAAACTGTTTTTT | CASSLIAPLQSEKLFF
TRBD1 | TRBJ2-1 | TRBV5-4 | NA | TGTGCCAGCAGCTTCGCCGGGACAGATAATGAGCAGTTCTTC | CASSFAGTDNEQFF
TRBD2 | TRBJ2-7 | TRBV7-9 | few | TGTGCCAGCAGCTCCCAGCGGGAGACTGCCTACGAGCAGTACTTC | CASSSQRETAYEQYF
TRBD1 | TRBJ2-7 | TRBV5-1 | NA | TGCGCCAGCAGCTTGGTTGCAGGGGGCTACGAGCAGTACTTC | CASSLVAGGYEQYF
NA | TRBJ1-1 | TRBV4-2 | NA | TGTGCCAGCAGCCAACTTCTGGGCGTTGACGCTGAAGCTTTCTTT | CASSQLLGVDAEAFF
TRBD1 | TRBJ2-6 | TRBV11-2 | NA | TGTGCCAGCAGCTTAGAGGGACAGCCAGACGTCCTGACTTTC | CASSLEGQPDVLTF
TRBD1 | TRBJ2-7 | TRBV20-1 | NA | TGCAGTGCTGGGGACAGCTACGAGCAGTACTTC | CSAGDSYEQYF
TRBD2 | TRBJ2-2 | TRBV4-1 | NA | TGCGCCAGCAGCCCTCCTAGCGGGAGATCGGCCGGGGAGCTGTTTTTT | CASSPPSGRSAGELFF
TRBD1 | TRBJ1-5 | TRBV6-6 | once | TGTGCCAGCAGTCGGCCGGGACAGGTCAAAGAAAGAGGCAATCAGCCCCAGCATTTT | CASSRPGQVKERGNQPQHF
TRBD1 | TRBJ1-1 | TRBV5-5 | NA | TGTGCCAGCAGCCGGGACAGGGAAACTGAAGCTTTCTTT | CASSRDRETEAFF
NA | TRBJ1-2 | TRBV28 | NA | TGTGCCAGCAGAAACCAGGATATAATCTATGGCTACACCTTC | CASRNQDIIYGYTF
TRBD2 | TRBJ2-5 | TRBV11-1 | NA | TGTGCCAGCAGCTTATACGGCGGGAGGGAAGAGACCCAGTACTTC | CASSLYGGREETQYF
TRBD1 | TRBJ1-6 | TRBV5-6 | NA | TGTGCCAGCAGCAATTATGACAGGGTTACTCACTCACCCCTCCACTTT | CASSNYDRVTHSPLHF
NA | TRBJ2-1 | TRBV6-1 | NA | TGTGCCAGCAGTGACAGGAATGAGCAGTTCTTC | CASSDRNEQFF
NA | TRBJ1-2 | TRBV16 | once | TGTGCCAGCAGCCCCGGGGACTATGGCTACACCTTC | CASSPGDYGYTF
TRBD2 | TRBJ2-5 | TRBV7-9 | NA | TGTGCCAGCAGCTTAAAGCGGGAGCCCCCGGGAGAGACCCAGTACTTC | CASSLKREPPGETQYF
NA | TRBJ1-5 | TRBV30 | NA | TGTGCCTGGAGTCCGCGGGGTTTCCTGAGCAATCAGCCCCAGCATTTT | CAWSPRGFLSNQPQHF
NA | TRBJ1-2 | TRBV18 | NA | TGTGCCAGCTCACCATTTGAAACACCAGTTTCTAACTATGGCTACACCTTC | CASSPFETPVSNYGYTF
NA | TRBJ1-6 | TRBV9 | NA | TGTGCCAGCAGCCCCGGACAGAGCTCCTATAATTCACCCCTCCACTTT | CASSPGQSSYNSPLHF
NA | TRBJ2-1 | TRBV12-3/TRBV12-4 | NA | TGTGCCAGCAGTACTAATAACAATGAGCAGTTCTTC | CASSTNNNEQFF
NA | TRBJ2-2 | TRBV4-2 | NA | TGTGCCAGCAGCCAGAAACTAGTTTCGAACACCGGGGAGCTGTTTTTT | CASSQKLVSNTGELFF
TRBD2 | TRBJ2-3 | TRBV7-8 | once | TGTGCCAGCGGCTATCTAGCGGGAGGCGGGGAAACGCAGTATTTT | CASGYLAGGGETQYF
TRBD1 | TRBJ1-3 | TRBV7-2 | NA | TGTGCCAGCGACAGGGGGCCGCGGAACTCTGGAAACACCATATATTTT | CASDRGPRNSGNTIYF
TRBD1 | TRBJ1-6 | TRBV28 | NA | TGTGCCAGTGCACTTCAGGGGGCCGGGGATTCACCCCTCCACTTT | CASALQGAGDSPLHF
NA | TRBJ2-2 | TRBV5-4 | NA | TGTGCCAGCAGCTTCGATGGAGCCGGGGAGCTGTTTTTT | CASSFDGAGELFF
TRBD1 | TRBJ2-5 | TRBV19 | NA | TGTGCCAGTAGTGGGGACAGGCTCCTACAAGAGACCCAGTACTTC | CASSGDRLLQETQYF
TRBD1 | TRBJ1-6 | TRBV19 | NA | TGTGCCAGTAGTGTGGACCGGGACAGGGAATCACCCCTCCACTTT | CASSVDRDRESPLHF
TRBD1 | TRBJ1-3 | TRBV4-3 | NA | TGCGCCAGCAGCCAAAATTCACAGGGGGGGGACTCTGGAAACACCATATATTTT | CASSQNSQGGDSGNTIYF
TRBD2 | TRBJ2-2 | TRBV5-1 | NA | TGCGCCAGCGCGAGAGGGACTAGCAATACCGGGGAGCTGTTTTTT | CASARGTSNTGELFF
NA | TRBJ2-6 | TRBV5-1 | NA | TGCGCCAGCAGCTCCACAGGCGGGACCGGGGCCAACGTCCTGACTTTC | CASSSTGGTGANVLTF
TRBD1 | TRBJ1-1 | TRBV2 | NA | TGTGCCAGCAGGTATACAGGGGGCAACACTGAAGCTTTCTTT | CASRYTGGNTEAFF
TRBD1 | TRBJ1-1 | TRBV5-6 | NA | TGTGCCAGCAGCTTCCCGGACAGGGGTGCCACTGAAGCTTTCTTT | CASSFPDRGATEAFF
NA | TRBJ1-5 | TRBV3-1/TRBV3-2 | once | TGTGCCAGCAGCCAAGACAGGGCCTCCAATCAGCCCCAGCATTTT | CASSQDRASNQPQHF
TRBD2 | TRBJ2-3 | TRBV18 | NA | TGTGCCAGCTCACCGCAGCGGGAAAGCACAGATACGCAGTATTTT | CASSPQRESTDTQYF
TRBD2 | TRBJ2-1 | TRBV10-2 | once | TGCGCCAGCAGGGAGGGGAGGGCTAACTCCAATGAGCAGTTCTTC | CASREGRANSNEQFF
NA | TRBJ1-5 | TRBV10-3 | NA | TGTGCCATCAGTGAGTCAGGCGGTCAGCCCCAGCATTTT | CAISESGGQPQHF
TRBD2 | TRBJ2-7 | TRBV28 | NA | TGTGCCAGCAGTCCGCTTGGGACTAGCGGGGTCCACGAGCAGTACTTC | CASSPLGTSGVHEQYF
NA | TRBJ2-5 | TRBV7-9 | few | TGTGCCAGCAGCTTACAGGGTTCGCAAGAGACCCAGTACTTC | CASSLQGSQETQYF
NA | TRBJ2-3 | TRBV18 | NA | TGTGCCAGCTCCCGGGGGGCAGCAGATACGCAGTATTTT | CASSRGAADTQYF
NA | TRBJ1-1 | TRBV11-1 | NA | TGTGCCAGCAGCTTTGATCTGAGGGACACTGAAGCTTTCTTT | CASSFDLRDTEAFF
TRBD2 | TRBJ2-1 | TRBV27 | NA | TGTGCCAGCAGATTAGCCGGGACTAGCGGGAATATTGAGCAGTTCTTC | CASRLAGTSGNIEQFF
NA | TRBJ2-3 | TRBV5-1 | few | TGCGCCAGCAGCTTGGGTCTAGCGTCTAGCACAGATACGCAGTATTTT | CASSLGLASSTDTQYF
NA | TRBJ1-2 | TRBV20-1 | NA | TGCAGTGCTAGTGAGGGCAGTGGCTACACCTTC | CSASEGSGYTF
NA | TRBJ1-2 | TRBV30 | NA | TGTGCCTGGAGGCCAGGGCTCGTGTCCTATGGCTACACCTTC | CAWRPGLVSYGYTF